The source of this T cell receptor beta chain is a study of OX40 agonist ivuxolimab in advanced cancers. For the study at large: Those enrolled were roughly 80% male, with a mean age of around 60 years and ages from about 20 to 80.

With V trimmed by 5 bases and J by 7 bases, 7 bases remained unmatched. Germline-derived CDR1 and CDR2 are SGDLS and YYNGEE. The length of the CDR3 is 15 residues. TCRdb's table, derived via immunoSEQ multiplex PCR, lists solely in-frame clones and lacks some. The sample shows around 70,000 clones, roughly 90% of them seen only once. Broader study findings: There were, on average, more expanded clones in CD8+ T cells than in CD4+. Clones of CD4+ and CD8+ blood T cells grew by week 6 at doses of 0.1 to 3.0 mg/kg.

On this clone: The antigen is unknown.

Here the sequenced sample was CD4+ or CD8+ T cells sorted from blood, taken in a trial of the OX40 agonist ivuxolimab. The TCR comes from an adult with an advanced solid tumor such as melanoma, head and neck, liver or kidney cancer. This chain connects TRBV9 to TRBJ2-1, with 12 bases that match TRBD1. DNA of the CDR3: TGTGCCAGCAGACCCGGGACAGGGGGCCTGAATGAGCAGTTCTTC. It yields the protein CASRPGTGGLNEQFF.